This TCR beta chain was retrieved from a study of blood T cell repertoires in COVID-19. Study background: The origin of the acute and convalescent COVID-19 samples was the United States, Italy and Spain.

Using immunoSEQ multiplex PCR, the repertoire was profiled, and TCRdb retains in-frame clones only, with some absent. The table records fewer than 80,000 clones, about 88% of them present only once. The sequence derives from a human donor in a cohort sampled during active COVID-19. Sequencing used peripheral blood.

The CDR3 DNA reads as TGTGCCAGCAGCTTGGAGGGCCCGACAGGGCTCGGGGAGCTGTTTTTT. As protein: CASSLEGPTGLGELFF. This rearrangement joins TRBV5-5 to TRBJ2-2; 7 bases are a match to TRBD1. Trimming took 0 bases from V and 7 from J; bases not matched to a gene: 9. CDR1 SGHKS and CDR2 YYEKEE come from the germline V gene (reference sequence). This CDR3 contains 16 residues.